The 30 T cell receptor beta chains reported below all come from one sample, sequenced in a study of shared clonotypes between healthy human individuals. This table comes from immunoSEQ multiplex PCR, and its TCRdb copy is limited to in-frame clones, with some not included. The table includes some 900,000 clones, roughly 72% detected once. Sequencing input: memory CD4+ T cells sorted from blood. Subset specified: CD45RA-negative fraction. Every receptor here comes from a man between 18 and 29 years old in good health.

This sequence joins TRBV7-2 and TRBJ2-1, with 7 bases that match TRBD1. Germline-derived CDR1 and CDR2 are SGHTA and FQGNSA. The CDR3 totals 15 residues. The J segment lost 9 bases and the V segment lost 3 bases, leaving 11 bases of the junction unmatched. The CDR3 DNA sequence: TGTGCCAGCAGCTTGAAGGTAGGGGGCCAGGGTGAGCAGTTCTTC. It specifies CASSLKVGGQGEQFF.

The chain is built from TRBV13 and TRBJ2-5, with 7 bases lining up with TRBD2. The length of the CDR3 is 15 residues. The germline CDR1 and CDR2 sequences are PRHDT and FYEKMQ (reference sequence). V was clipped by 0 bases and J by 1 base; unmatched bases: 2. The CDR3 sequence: CASSLGASGQETQYF. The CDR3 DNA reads TGTGCCAGCAGCTTAGGAGCTAGCGGCCAAGAGACCCAGTACTTC.

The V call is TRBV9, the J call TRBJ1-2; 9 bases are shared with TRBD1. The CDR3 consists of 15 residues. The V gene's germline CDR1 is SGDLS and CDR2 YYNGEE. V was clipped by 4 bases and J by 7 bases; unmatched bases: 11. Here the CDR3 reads CASSPGTGRETGYTF. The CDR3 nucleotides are TGTGCCAGCAGCCCAGGGACAGGGCGGGAAACTGGCTACACCTTC.

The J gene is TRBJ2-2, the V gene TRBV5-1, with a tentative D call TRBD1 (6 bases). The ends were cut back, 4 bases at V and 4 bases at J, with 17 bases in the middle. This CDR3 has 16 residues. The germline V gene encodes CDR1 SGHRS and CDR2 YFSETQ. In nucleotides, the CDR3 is TGCGCCAGCAGCCCGGGTAGGGGGACGGCCACCGGGGAGCTGTTTTTT. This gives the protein CASSPGRGTATGELFF. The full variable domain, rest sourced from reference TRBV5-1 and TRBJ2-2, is KAGVTQTPRYLIKTRGQQVTLSCSPISGHRSVSWYQQTPGQGLQFLFEYFSETQRNKGNFPGRFSGRQFSNSRSEMNVSTLELGDSALYLCASSPGRGTATGELFFGEGSRLTVL.

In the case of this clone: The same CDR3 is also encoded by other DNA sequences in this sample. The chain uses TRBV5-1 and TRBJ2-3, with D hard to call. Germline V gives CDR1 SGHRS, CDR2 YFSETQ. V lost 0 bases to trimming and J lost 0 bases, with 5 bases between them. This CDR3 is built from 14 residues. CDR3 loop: CASSLAQSTDTQYF. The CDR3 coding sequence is TGCGCCAGCAGCTTGGCCCAGAGCACAGATACGCAGTATTTT.

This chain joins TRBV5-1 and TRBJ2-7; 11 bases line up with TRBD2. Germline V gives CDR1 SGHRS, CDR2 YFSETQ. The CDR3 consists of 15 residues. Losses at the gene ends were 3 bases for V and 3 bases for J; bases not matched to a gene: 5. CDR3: CASSSGGTSGYEQYF. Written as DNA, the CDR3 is TGCGCCAGCAGCTCTGGAGGGACTAGCGGCTACGAGCAGTACTTC.

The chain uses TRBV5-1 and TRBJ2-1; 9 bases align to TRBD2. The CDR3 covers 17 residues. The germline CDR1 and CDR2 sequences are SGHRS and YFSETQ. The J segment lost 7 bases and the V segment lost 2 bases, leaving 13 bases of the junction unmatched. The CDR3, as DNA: TGCGCCAGCAGCTTCAATATTGCGGGAGGGCCAGGGAATGAGCAGTTCTTC. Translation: CASSFNIAGGPGNEQFF.

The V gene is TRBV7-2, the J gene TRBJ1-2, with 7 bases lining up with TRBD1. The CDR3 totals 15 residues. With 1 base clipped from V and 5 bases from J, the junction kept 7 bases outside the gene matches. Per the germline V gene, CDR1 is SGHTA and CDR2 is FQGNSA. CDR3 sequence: CASSLGTGTAYGYTF. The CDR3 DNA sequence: TGTGCCAGCAGCTTAGGGACCGGGACAGCTTATGGCTACACCTTC.

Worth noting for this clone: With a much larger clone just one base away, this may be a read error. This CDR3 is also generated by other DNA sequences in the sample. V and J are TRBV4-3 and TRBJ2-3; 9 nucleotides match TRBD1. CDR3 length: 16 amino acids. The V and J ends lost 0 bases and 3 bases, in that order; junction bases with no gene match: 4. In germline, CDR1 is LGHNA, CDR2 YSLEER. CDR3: CASSQDWDRATDTQYF. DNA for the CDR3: TGCGCCAGCAGCCAAGACTGGGACAGGGCTACAGATACGCAGTATTTT.

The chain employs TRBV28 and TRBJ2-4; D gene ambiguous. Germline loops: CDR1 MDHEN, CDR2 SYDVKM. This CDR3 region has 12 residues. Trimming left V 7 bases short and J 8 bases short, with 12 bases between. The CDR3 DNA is TGTGCCAGCAAGCCATCAGTAGACATTCAGTACTTC. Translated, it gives CASKPSVDIQYF.

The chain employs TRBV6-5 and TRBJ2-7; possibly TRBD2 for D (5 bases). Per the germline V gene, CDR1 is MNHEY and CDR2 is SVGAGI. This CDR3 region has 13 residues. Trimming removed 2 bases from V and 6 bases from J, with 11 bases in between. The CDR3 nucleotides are TGTGCCAGCAGTTACCGGGGTAGGTCCGAGCAGTACTTC. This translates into CASSYRGRSEQYF.

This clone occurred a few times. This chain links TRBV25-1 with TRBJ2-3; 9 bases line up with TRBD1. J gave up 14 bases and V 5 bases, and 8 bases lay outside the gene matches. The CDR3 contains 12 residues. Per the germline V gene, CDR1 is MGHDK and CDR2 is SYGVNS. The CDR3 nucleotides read TGTGCCAGCAGTAGAGGGGACAGGGATGCGTATTTT. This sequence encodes CASSRGDRDAYF.

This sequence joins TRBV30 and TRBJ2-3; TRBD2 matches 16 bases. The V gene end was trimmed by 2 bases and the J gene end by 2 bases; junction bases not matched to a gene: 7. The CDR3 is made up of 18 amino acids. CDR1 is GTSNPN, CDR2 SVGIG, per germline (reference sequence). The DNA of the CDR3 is TGTGCCTGGAGTCAGGGACTAGCGGGGGGGCGAAACACAGATACGCAGTATTTT. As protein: CAWSQGLAGGRNTDTQYF.

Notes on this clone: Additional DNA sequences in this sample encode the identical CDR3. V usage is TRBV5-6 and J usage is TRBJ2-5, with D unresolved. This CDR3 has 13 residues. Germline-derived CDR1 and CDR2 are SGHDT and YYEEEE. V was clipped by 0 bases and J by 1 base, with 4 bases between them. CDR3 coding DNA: TGTGCCAGCAGCTTGGGGCGCCAAGAGACCCAGTACTTC. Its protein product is CASSLGRQETQYF.

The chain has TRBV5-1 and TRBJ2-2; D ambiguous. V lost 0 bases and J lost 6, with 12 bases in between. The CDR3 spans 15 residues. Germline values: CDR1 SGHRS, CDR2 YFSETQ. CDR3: CASSLEPQQSGELFF. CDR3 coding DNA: TGCGCCAGCAGCTTGGAGCCTCAGCAGTCCGGGGAGCTGTTTTTT.

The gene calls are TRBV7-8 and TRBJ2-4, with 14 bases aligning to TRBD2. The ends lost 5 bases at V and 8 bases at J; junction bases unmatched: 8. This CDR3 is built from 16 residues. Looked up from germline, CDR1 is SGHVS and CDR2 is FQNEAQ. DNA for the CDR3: TGTGCCAGCAGCAGCCAGGGGACTAGCGGGGGTGACATTCAGTACTTC. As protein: CASSSQGTSGGDIQYF.

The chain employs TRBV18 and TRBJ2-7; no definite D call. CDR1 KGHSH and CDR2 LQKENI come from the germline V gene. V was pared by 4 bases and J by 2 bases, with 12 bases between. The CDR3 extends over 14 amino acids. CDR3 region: CASSLDGKTYEQYF. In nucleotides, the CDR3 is TGTGCCAGCTCACTGGACGGAAAAACCTACGAGCAGTACTTC.

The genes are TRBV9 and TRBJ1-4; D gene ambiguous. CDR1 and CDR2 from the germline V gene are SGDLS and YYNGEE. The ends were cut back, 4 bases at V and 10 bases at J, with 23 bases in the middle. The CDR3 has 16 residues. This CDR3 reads CASSPDGRRAGGKLFF. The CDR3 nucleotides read TGTGCCAGCAGCCCCGACGGACGCCGGGCGGGAGGAAAACTGTTTTTT.

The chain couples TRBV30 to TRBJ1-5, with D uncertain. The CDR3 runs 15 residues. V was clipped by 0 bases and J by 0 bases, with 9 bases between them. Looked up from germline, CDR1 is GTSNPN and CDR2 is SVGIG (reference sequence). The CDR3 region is CAWSVDTYSNQPQHF. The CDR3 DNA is TGTGCCTGGAGTGTCGACACCTATAGCAATCAGCCCCAGCATTTT.

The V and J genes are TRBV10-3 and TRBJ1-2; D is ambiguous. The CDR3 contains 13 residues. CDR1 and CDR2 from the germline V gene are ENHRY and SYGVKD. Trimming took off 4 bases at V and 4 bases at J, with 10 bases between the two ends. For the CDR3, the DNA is TGTGCCATCAGTGGGGCAATTAGCTATGGCTACACCTTC. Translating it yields CAISGAISYGYTF.

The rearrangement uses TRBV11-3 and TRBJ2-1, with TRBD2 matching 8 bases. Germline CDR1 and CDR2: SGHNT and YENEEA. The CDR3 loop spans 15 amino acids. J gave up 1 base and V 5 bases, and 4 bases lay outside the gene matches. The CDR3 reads CASSPSGGSYNEQFF. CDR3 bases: TGTGCCAGCAGCCCGAGCGGGGGTTCCTACAATGAGCAGTTCTTC.

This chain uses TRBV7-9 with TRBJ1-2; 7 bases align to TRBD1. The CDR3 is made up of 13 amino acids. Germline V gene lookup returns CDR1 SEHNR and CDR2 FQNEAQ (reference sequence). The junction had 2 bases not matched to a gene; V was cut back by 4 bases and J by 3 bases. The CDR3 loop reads CASSWDSDYGYTF. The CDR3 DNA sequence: TGTGCCAGCAGCTGGGACAGCGACTATGGCTACACCTTC.

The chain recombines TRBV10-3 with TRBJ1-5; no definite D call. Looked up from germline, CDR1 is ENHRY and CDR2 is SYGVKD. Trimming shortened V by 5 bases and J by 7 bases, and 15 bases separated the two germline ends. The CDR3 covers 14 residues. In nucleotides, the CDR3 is TGTGCCATCAGTCGATCTGAGTCAGAGCAGCCCCAGCATTTT. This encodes CAISRSESEQPQHF.

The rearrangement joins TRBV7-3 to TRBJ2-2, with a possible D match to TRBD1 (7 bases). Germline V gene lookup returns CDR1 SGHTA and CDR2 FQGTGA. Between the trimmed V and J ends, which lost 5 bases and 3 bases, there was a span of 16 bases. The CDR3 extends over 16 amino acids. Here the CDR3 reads CASSPSEGAHTGELFF. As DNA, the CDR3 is TGTGCCAGCAGCCCCTCGGAGGGGGCCCACACCGGGGAGCTGTTTTTT.

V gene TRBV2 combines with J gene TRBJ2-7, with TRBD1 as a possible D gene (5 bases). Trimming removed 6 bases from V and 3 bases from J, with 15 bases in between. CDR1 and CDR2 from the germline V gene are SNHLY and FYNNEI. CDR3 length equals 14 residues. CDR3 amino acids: CASRGTGFSYEQYF. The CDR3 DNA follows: TGTGCCAGCAGAGGAACAGGTTTCAGCTACGAGCAGTACTTC.

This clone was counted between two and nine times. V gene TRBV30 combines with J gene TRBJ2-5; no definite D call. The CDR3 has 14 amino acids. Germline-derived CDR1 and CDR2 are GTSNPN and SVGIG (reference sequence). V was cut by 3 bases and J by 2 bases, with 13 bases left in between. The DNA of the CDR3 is TGTGCCTGGAGCCTCTCTGCGAGTCAAGAGACCCAGTACTTC. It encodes CAWSLSASQETQYF.

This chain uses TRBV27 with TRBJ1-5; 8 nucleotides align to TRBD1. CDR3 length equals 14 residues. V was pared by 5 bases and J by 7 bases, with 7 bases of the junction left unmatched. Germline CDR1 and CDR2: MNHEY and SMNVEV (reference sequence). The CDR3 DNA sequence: TGTGCCAGCAGTCCGCAGGGGGCTGGACAGCCCCAGCATTTT. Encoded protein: CASSPQGAGQPQHF.

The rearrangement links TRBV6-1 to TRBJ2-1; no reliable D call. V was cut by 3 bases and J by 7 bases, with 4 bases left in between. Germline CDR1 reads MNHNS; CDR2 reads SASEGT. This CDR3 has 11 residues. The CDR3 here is CASSDWNEQFF. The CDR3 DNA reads TGTGCCAGCAGTGACTGGAATGAGCAGTTCTTC.

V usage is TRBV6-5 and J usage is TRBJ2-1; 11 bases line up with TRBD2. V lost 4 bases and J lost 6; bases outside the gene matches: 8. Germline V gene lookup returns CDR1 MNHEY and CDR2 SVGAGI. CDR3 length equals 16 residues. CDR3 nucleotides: TGTGCCAGCAGTTTCGGGCTAGCGGGAGGAAGCAATGAGCAGTTCTTC. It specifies CASSFGLAGGSNEQFF.

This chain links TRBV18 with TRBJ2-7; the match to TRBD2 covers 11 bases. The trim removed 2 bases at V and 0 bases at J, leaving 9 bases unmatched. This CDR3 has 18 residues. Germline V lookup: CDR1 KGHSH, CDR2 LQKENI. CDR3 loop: CASSPGVAGGPSSYEQYF. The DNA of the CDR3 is TGTGCCAGCTCACCAGGGGTAGCGGGGGGGCCGAGCTCCTACGAGCAGTACTTC.